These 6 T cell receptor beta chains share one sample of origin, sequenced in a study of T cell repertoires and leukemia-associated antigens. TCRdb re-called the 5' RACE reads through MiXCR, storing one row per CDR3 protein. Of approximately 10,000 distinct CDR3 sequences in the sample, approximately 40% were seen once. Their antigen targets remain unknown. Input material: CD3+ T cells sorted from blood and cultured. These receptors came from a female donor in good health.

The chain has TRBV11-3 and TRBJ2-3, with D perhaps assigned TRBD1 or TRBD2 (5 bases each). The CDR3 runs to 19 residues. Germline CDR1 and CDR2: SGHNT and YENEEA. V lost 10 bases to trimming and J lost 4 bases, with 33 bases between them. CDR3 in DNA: TGTGCCAACAACCACCCCCCCGATCCTTCTAGTGAGGGACCAGATACGCAGTATTTT. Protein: CANNHPPDPSSEGPDTQYF.

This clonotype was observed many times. The CDR3 DNA sequence: TGTGCCAGCAGCCCCCGTGGGGGGACTAGTAATTACGAGCAGTACTTC. It codes for CASSPRGGTSNYEQYF. V gene TRBV7-8 combines with J gene TRBJ2-7; 8 nucleotides line up with TRBD2. The CDR3 has 16 residues. The V and J ends lost 5 bases and 4 bases, in that order; junction bases with no gene match: 13. Germline lookup yields CDR1 SGHVS and CDR2 FQNEAQ.

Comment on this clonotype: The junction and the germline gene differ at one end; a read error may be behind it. The CDR3 nucleotides are TGTGCCAGCAGCCGAGAAAGGCGAGGGCAGCTCTTC. Translated: CASSRERRGQLF. The genes are TRBV3-1 and TRBJ2-1; D possibly corresponds to TRBD2 (5 bases). Per germline, CDR1 LGHDT and CDR2 YNNKEL (reference sequence). This CDR3 comprises 12 residues.

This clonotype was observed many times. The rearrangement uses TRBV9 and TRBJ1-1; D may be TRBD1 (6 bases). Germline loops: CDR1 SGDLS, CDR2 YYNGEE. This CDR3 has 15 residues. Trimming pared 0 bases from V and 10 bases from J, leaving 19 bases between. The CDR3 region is CASSVGGGGHTGAFF. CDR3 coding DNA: TGTGCCAGCAGCGTAGGCGGGGGGGGACACACGGGAGCTTTCTTT.

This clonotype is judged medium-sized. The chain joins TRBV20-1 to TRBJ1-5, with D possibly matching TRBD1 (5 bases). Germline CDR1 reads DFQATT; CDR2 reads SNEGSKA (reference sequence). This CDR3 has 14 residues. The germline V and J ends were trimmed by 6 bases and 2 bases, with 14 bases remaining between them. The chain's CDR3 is CSAERGAGNQPQHF. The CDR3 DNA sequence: TGCAGTGCCGAGAGAGGGGCAGGCAATCAGCCCCAGCATTTT.

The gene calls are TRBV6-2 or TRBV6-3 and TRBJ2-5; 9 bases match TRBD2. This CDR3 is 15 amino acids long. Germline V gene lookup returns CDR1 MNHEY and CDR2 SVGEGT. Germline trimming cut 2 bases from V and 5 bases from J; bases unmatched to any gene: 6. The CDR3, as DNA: TGTGCCAGCAGTTACCGTAGCGGGGGAAGGGAGACCCAGTACTTC. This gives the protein CASSYRSGGRETQYF.